This T cell receptor beta chain was recovered during a study of OX40 agonist ivuxolimab in advanced cancers. Overall study: Therapy given before enrollment (anti-PD-1, anti-PD-L1 or anti-CTLA-4) was allowed, and 40% had some. Study-wide points: By week 6 at 0.1 to 3.0 mg/kg, blood CD4+ and CD8+ T cells had expanded clonally. Partly responding patients at 0.1-3.0 mg/kg showed some of the smallest clonal expansion.

Prior autoimmune disease or systemic immunosuppression barred patients. Sequencing was performed with immunoSEQ multiplex PCR; in TCRdb, only in-frame clones are kept and a portion is missing. The sample yields about 98,000 clones, approximately 88% seen once. Comments on this clone: Antigen specificity is unknown.

This TCR was recovered from an adult with an advanced solid tumor such as melanoma, head and neck, liver or kidney cancer. Specimen: CD4+ or CD8+ T cells sorted from blood, collected in a trial of the OX40 agonist ivuxolimab.

CDR3 in amino acids: CASSQARSGNTIYF. CDR3 nucleotide sequence: TGTGCCAGCAGCCAAGCCCGCTCTGGAAACACCATATATTTT. The chain couples TRBV16 to TRBJ1-3; unclear D gene. CDR3 length: 14 amino acids. From germline, CDR1 is KGHSY and CDR2 FQNENV. V was clipped by 2 bases and J by 0 bases, with 5 bases between them.